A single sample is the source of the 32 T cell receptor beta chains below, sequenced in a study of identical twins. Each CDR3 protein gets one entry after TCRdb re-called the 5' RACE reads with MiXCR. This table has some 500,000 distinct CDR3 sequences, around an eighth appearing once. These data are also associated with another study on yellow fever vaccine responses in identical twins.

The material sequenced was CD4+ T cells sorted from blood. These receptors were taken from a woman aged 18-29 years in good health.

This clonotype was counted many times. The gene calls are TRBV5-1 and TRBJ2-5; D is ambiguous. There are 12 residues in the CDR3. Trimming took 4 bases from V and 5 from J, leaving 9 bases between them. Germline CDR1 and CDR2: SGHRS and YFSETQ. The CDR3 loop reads CASSPPSETQYF. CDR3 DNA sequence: TGCGCCAGCAGCCCGCCATCCGAGACCCAGTACTTC.

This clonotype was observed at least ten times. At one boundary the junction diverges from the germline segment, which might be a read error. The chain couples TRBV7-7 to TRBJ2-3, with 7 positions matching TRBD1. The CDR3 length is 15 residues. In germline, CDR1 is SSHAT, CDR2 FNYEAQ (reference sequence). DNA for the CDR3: TGTGCTAGCAGCCCCACGACAGGGAGAGTGGATACGCAGTATTTT. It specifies CASSPTTGRVDTQYF.

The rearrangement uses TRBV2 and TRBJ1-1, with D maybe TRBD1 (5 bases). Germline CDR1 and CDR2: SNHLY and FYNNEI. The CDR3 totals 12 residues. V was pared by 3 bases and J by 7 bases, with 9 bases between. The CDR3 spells CASSETEIEAFF. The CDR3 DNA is TGTGCCAGCAGTGAGACAGAAATTGAAGCTTTCTTT. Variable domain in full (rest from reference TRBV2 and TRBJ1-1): EPEVTQTPSHQVTQMGQEVILRCVPISNHLYFYWYRQILGQKVEFLVSFYNNEISEKSEIFDDQFSVERPDGSNFTLKIRSTKLEDSAMYFCASSETEIEAFFGQGTRLTVV.

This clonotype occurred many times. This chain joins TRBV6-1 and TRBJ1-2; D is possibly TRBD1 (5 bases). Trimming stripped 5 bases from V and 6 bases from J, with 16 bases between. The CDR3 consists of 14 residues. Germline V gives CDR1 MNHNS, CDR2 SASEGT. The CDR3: CASSLRDPTDGYTF. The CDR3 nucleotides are TGTGCCAGCAGTCTCCGGGACCCAACGGATGGCTACACCTTC.

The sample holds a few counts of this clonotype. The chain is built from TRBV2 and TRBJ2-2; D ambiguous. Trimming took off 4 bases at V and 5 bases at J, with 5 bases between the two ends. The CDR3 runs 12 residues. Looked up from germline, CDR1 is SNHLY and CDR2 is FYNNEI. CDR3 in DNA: TGTGCCAGCAGTGTCAGTACCGGGGAGCTGTTTTTT. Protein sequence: CASSVSTGELFF.

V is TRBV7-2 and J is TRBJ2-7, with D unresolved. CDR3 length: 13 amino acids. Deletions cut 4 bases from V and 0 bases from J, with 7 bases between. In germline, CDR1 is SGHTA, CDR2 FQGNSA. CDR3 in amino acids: CASSSYSSYEQYF. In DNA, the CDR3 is TGTGCCAGCAGCTCGTATAGCTCCTACGAGCAGTACTTC.

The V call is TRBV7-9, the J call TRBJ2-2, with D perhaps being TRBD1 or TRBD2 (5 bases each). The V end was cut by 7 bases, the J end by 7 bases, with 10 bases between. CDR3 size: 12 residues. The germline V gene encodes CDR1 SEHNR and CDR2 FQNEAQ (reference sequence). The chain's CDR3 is CASNEGIGELFF. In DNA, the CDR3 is TGTGCCAGCAACGAGGGGATCGGGGAGCTGTTTTTT.

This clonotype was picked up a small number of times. Written as DNA, the CDR3 is TGCGCCAGCAGCCAAAAAATACTAGCGGGAGTTGACATTCAGTACTTC. Translated: CASSQKILAGVDIQYF. The rearrangement joins TRBV4-3 to TRBJ2-4; TRBD2 matches 11 bases. This CDR3 is built from 16 residues. Unmatched junction bases numbered 8, after V lost 2 bases and J lost 8 bases. Germline CDR1 and CDR2: LGHNA and YSLEER.

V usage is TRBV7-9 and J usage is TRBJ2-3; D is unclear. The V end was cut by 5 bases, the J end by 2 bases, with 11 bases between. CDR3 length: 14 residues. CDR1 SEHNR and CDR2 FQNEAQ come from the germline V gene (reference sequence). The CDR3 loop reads CASSPLHITDTQYF. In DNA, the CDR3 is TGTGCCAGCAGCCCCCTCCACATCACAGATACGCAGTATTTT.

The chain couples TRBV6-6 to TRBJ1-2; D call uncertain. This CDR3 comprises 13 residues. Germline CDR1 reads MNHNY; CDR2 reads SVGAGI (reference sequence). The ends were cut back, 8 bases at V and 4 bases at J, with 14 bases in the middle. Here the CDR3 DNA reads TGTGCCAGCGGGCCCCCAGCGTCCTATGGCTACACCTTC. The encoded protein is CASGPPASYGYTF.

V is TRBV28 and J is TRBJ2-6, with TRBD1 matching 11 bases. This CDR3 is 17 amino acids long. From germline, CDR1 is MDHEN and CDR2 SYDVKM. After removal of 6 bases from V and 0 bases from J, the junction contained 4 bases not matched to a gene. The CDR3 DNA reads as TGTGCCAGCAGAGGACAGGGGGCAAACTCTGGGGCCAACGTCCTGACTTTC. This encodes CASRGQGANSGANVLTF.

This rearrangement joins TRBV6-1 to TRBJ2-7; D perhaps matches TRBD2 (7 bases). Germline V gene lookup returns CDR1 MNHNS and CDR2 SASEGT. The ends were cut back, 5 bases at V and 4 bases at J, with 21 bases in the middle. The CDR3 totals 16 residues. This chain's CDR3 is CASSLGGGVLIYEQYF. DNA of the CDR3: TGTGCCAGCAGTCTGGGAGGGGGTGTCTTAATTTACGAGCAGTACTTC.

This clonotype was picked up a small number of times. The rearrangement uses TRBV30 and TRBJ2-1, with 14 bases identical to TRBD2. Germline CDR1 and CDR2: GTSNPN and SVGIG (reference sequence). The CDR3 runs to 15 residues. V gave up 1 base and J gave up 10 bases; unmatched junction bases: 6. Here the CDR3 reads CAWSAGTSGRSEQFF. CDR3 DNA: TGTGCCTGGAGTGCCGGGACTAGCGGGAGAAGCGAGCAGTTCTTC.

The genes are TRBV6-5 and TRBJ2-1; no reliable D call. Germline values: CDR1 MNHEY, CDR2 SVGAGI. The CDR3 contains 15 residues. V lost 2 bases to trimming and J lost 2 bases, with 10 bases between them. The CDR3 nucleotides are TGTGCCAGCAGTTACAGGGCGTCTACCTACAATGAGCAGTTCTTC. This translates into CASSYRASTYNEQFF.

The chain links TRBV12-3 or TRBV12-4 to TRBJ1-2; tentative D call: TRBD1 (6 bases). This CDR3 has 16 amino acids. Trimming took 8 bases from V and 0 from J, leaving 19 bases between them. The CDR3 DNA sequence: TGTGCCAGCGGACGGACAGTAAACTTAGCTAACTATGGCTACACCTTC. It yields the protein CASGRTVNLANYGYTF.

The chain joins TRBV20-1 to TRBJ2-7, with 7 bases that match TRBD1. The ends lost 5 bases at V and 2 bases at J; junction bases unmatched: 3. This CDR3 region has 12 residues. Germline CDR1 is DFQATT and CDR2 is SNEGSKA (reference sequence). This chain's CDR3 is CSARDSAYEQYF. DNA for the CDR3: TGCAGTGCTCGGGACAGCGCCTACGAGCAGTACTTC.

This CDR3 reads CASLGRGAGDYNEQFF. The CDR3 nucleotides are TGTGCCAGCCTAGGAAGGGGGGCGGGGGACTACAATGAGCAGTTCTTC. The chain recombines TRBV5-6 with TRBJ2-1; maybe TRBD2 (7 bases). This CDR3 comprises 16 residues. Germline lookup yields CDR1 SGHDT and CDR2 YYEEEE. The ends were cut back, 7 bases at V and 3 bases at J, with 20 bases in the middle.

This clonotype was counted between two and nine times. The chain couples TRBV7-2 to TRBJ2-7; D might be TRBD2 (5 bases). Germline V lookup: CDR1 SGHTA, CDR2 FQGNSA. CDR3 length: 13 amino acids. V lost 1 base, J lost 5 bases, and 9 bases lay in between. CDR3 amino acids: CASSLEIGDEQYF. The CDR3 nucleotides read TGTGCCAGCAGCTTAGAGATCGGGGACGAGCAGTACTTC.

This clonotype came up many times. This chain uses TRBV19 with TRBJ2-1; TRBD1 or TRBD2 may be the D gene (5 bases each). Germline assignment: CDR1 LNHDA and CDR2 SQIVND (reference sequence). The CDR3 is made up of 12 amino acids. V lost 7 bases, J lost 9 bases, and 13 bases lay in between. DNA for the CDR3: TGTGCCAGTAATACCCCGAGGGGTGAGCAGTTCTTC. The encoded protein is CASNTPRGEQFF.

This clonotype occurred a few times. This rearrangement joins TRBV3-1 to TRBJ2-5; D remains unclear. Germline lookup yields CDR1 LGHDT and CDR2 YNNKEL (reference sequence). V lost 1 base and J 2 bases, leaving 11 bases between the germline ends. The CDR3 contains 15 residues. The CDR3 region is CASSQGGIRQETQYF. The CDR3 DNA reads TGTGCCAGCAGCCAAGGGGGTATTCGGCAAGAGACCCAGTACTTC.

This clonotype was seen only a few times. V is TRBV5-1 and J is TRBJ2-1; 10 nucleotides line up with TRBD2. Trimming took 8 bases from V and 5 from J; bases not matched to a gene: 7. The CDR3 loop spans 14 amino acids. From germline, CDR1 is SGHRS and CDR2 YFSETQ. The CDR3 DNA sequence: TGCGCCAGAGAATTAGCGGGAGGTAACAATGAGCAGTTCTTC. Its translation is CARELAGGNNEQFF.

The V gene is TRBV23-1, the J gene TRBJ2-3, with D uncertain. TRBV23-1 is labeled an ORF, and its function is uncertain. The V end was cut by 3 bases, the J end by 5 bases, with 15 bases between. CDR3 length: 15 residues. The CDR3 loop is CASSQAVRRRDTQYF. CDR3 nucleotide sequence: TGCGCCAGCAGTCAGGCGGTTCGACGTAGAGATACGCAGTATTTT.

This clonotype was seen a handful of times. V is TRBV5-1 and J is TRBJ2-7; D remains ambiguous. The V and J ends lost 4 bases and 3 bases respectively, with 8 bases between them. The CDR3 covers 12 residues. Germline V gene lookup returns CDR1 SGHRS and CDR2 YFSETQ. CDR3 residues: CASSPNHYEQYF. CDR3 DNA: TGCGCCAGCAGCCCCAACCACTACGAGCAGTACTTC.

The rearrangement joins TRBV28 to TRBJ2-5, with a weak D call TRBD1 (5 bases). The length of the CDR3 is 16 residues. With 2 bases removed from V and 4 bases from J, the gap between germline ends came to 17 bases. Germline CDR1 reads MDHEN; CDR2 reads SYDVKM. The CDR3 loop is CASSLSGASRRETQYF. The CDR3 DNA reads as TGTGCCAGCAGTTTAAGTGGGGCAAGCCGTCGAGAGACCCAGTACTTC.

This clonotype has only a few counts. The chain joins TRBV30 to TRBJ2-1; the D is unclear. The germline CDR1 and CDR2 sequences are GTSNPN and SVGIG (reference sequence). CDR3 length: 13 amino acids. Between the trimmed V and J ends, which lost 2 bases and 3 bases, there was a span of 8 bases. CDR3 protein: CAWSTDGYNEQFF. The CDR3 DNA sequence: TGTGCCTGGAGTACAGACGGCTACAATGAGCAGTTCTTC.

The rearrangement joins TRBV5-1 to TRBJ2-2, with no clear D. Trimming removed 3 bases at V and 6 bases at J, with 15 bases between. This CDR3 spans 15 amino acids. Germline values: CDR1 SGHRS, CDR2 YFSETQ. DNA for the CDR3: TGCGCCAGCAGCTCTTTGCCCTCTACGGCCGGGGAGCTGTTTTTT. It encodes CASSSLPSTAGELFF.

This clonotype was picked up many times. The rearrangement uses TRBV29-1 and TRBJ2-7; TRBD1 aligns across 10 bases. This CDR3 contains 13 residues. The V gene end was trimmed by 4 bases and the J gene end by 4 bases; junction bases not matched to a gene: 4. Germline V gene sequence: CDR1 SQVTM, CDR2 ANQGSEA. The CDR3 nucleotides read TGCAGCGTTGGGACAGGGGGGAGTTACGAGCAGTACTTC. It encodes CSVGTGGSYEQYF.

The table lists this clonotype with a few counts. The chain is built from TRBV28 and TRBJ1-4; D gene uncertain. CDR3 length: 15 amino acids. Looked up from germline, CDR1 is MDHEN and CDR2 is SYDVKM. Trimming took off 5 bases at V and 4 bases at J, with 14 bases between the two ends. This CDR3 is CASSPQLSGNEKLFF. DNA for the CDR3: TGTGCCAGCAGTCCCCAGCTGTCCGGTAATGAAAAACTGTTTTTT.

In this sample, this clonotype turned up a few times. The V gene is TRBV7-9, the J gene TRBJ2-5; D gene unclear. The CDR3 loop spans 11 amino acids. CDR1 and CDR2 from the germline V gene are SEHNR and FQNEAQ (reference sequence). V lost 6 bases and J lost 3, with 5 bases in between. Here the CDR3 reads CASRSEETQYF. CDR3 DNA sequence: TGTGCCAGCAGGTCCGAAGAGACCCAGTACTTC.

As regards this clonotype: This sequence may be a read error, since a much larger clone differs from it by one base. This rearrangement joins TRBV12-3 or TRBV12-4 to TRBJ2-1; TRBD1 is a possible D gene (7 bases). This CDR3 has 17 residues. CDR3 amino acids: CTSSPGGQRSSYNEQFF. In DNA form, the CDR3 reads TGTACCAGCAGCCCAGGGGGGCAGCGGTCCTCCTACAATGAGCAGTTCTTC.

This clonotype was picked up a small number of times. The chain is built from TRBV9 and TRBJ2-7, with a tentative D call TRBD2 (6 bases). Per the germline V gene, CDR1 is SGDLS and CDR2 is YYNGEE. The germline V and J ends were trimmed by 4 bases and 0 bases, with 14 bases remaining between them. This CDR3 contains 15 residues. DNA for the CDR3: TGTGCCAGCAGCATCGGGACTCTCCCCTCCTACGAGCAGTACTTC. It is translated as CASSIGTLPSYEQYF.

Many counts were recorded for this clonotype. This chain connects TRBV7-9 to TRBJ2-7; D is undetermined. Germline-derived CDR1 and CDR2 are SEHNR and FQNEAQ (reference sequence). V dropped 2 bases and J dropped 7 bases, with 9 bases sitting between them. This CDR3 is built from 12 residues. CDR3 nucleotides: TGTGCCAGCAGCTTACGGGTTCGGGAGCAGTACTTC. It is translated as CASSLRVREQYF.